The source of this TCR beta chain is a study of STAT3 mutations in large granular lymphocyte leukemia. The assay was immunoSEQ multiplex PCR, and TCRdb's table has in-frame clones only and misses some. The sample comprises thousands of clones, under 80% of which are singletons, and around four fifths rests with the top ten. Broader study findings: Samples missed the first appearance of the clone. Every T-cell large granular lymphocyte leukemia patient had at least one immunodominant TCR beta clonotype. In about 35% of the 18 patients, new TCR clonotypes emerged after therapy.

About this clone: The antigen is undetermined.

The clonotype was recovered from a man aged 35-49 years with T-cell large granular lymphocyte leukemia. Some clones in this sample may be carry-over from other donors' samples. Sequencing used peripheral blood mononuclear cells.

Written as DNA, the CDR3 is TGTGCCAGCAGCTTGGGAAGCAAGCAGTACTTC. This gives the protein CASSLGSKQYF. The chain joins TRBV5-6 to TRBJ2-7; no firm D call. The CDR3 is made up of 11 amino acids. Per germline, CDR1 SGHDT and CDR2 YYEEEE. Trimming took off 0 bases at V and 8 bases at J, with 6 bases between the two ends.